The entry that follows covers one TCR beta chain sequence. This sample was taken from a study of blood T cell repertoires in COVID-19. Study context: From the United States, Italy and Spain came samples of acute and convalescent COVID-19. T cells, B-cell-depleted T cells, or PBMCs supplied cDNA or gDNA.

The CDR3 is 14 residues long. Germline CDR1 and CDR2: SGHRS and YFSETQ. V shed 0 bases and J shed 5 bases, with 11 bases lying between them. The method was immunoSEQ multiplex PCR; TCRdb's version includes in-frame clones alone and lacks a portion of them. The sample holds 35,000 to 50,000 clones, around 83% seen once. The specimen was peripheral blood. This chain joins TRBV5-1 and TRBJ1-1; D remains ambiguous. The sequence derives from a human donor in a cohort sampled during active COVID-19. CDR3 nucleotide sequence: TGCGCCAGCAGCTTGGCCCCGGCAGGAACTGAAGCTTTCTTT. Amino acids: CASSLAPAGTEAFF.